This paragraph covers one T cell receptor beta chain sequence. This entry is derived from a study of blood T cell repertoires in COVID-19. Per the study methods: Counts of nucleated cells, estimated from reference gene primer amplification, were obtained. TCRdb's copy holds only in-frame clones and misses some; the assay was immunoSEQ multiplex PCR. V, J and clone size reflect that table, while D and trimming were determined from the DNA. This table has roughly 220,000 clones, under 90% appearing once. Germline V gives CDR1 SEHNR, CDR2 FQNEAQ (reference sequence). This CDR3 region has 16 residues. V lost 5 bases, J lost 0 bases, and 17 bases lay in between.

The chain joins TRBV7-9 to TRBJ2-7; no reliable D call. The sample taken for sequencing was peripheral blood. The TCR comes from a woman aged 55 to 70 who had recovered from COVID-19. In DNA, the CDR3 is TGTGCCAGCAGCACACACGGGTCACTAAGCTCCTACGAGCAGTACTTC. It translates to CASSTHGSLSSYEQYF.